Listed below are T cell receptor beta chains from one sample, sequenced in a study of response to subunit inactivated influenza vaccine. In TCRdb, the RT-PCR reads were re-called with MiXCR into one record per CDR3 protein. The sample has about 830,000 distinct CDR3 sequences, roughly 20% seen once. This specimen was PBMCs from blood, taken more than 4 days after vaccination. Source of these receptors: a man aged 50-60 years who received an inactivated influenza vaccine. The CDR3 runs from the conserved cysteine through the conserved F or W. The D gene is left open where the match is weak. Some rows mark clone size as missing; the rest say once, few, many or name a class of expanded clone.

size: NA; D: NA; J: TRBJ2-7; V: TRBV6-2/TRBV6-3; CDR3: CASTLAISYEQYF; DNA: TGTGCCAGTACCCTAGCGATCTCCTACGAGCAGTACTTC
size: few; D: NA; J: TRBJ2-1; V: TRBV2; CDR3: CASSVAQYNEQFF; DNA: TGTGCCAGCAGTGTCGCACAGTACAATGAGCAGTTCTTC
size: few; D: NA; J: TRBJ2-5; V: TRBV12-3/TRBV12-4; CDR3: CASRQGGVSETQYF; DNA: TGTGCCAGCAGGCAAGGGGGAGTTTCAGAGACCCAGTACTTC
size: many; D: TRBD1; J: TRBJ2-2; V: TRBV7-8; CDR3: CASSLIGGSGTGELFF; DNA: TGTGCCAGCAGCCTCATAGGGGGCTCGGGCACCGGGGAGCTGTTTTTT
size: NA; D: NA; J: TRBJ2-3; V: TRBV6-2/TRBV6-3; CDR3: CASSLPSGDTQYF; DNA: TGTGCCAGCAGTCTTCCGTCGGGAGATACGCAGTATTTT
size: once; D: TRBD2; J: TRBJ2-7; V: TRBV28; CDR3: CATSGGGLAHREQYF; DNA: TGTGCCACCTCAGGTGGGGGACTAGCGCACCGCGAGCAGTACTTC
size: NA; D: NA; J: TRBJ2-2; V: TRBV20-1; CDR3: CSATDVIGGTGELFF; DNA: TGCAGTGCAACAGATGTCATTGGTGGCACCGGGGAGCTGTTTTTT
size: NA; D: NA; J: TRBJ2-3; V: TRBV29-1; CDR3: CSVGSAGGGDTQYF; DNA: TGCAGCGTTGGCAGTGCGGGTGGTGGGGATACGCAGTATTTT
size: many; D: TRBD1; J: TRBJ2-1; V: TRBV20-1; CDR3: CSARAGQGLNEQFF; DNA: TGCAGTGCTAGAGCGGGACAGGGTTTGAATGAGCAGTTCTTC
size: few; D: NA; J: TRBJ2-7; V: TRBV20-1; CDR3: CSAKFSGYEQYF; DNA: TGCAGTGCTAAATTTAGCGGCTACGAGCAGTACTTC
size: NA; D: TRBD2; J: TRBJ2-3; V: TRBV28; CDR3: CASGPLAEGTDTQYF; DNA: TGTGCCAGCGGTCCCCTAGCGGAAGGCACAGATACGCAGTATTTT
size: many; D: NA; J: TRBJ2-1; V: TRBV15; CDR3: CATSRTTLYNEQFF; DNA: TGTGCCACCAGCAGAACGACACTATACAATGAGCAGTTCTTC
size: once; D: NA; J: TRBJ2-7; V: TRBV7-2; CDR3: CASSLGRRPYEQYF; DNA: TGTGCCAGCAGCTTAGGGAGGAGACCGTACGAGCAGTACTTC
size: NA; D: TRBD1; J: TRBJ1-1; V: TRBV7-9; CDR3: CASSLLHGTGVTEAFF; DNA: TGTGCCAGCAGCTTATTACACGGGACAGGGGTCACTGAAGCTTTCTTT
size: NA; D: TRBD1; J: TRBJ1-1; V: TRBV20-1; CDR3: CSGGVRGPNTEAFF; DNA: TGCAGTGGAGGTGTAAGGGGGCCCAACACTGAAGCTTTCTTT
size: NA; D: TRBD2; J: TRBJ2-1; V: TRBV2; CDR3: CASRVSRDYKGRNEQFF; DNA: TGTGCCAGCAGAGTCTCCCGGGACTACAAGGGCCGGAATGAGCAGTTCTTC
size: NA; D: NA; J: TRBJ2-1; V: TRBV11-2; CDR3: CASSPRLGTSYNEQFF; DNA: TGTGCCAGCAGCCCAAGGCTCGGGACCAGCTACAATGAGCAGTTCTTC
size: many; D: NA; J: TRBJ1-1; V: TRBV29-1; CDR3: CSVARRLNTEAFF; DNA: TGCAGCGTTGCGCGACGTCTGAACACTGAAGCTTTCTTT
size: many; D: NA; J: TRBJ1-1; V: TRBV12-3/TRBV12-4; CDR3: CASNFDRLNTEAFF; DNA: TGTGCCAGCAACTTCGACAGGCTGAACACTGAAGCTTTCTTT
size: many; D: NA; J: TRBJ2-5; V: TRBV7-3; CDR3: CASSLMAGQETQYF; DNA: TGTGCCAGCAGCTTAATGGCAGGACAAGAGACCCAGTACTTC
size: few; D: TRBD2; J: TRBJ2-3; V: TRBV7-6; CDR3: CASSLGLAGGPGTDTQYF; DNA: TGTGCCAGCAGCCTCGGACTAGCGGGAGGGCCCGGCACAGATACGCAGTATTTT
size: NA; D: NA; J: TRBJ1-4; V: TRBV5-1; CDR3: CASSLTGGSNEKLFF; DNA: TGCGCCAGCAGCTTGACAGGCGGAAGTAATGAAAAACTGTTTTTT
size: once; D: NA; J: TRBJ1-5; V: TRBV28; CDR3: CASSLSTLSQPQHF; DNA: TGTGCCAGCAGTTTGAGTACCCTTTCTCAGCCCCAGCATTTT
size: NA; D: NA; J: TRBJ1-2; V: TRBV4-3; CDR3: CASSQDPSTGYTF; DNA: TGCGCCAGCAGCCAAGATCCTTCAACCGGCTACACCTTC
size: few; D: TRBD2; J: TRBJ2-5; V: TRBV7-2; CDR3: CASSSIPTSGGETQYF; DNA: TGTGCCAGCAGCTCAATCCCAACTAGCGGGGGTGAGACCCAGTACTTC
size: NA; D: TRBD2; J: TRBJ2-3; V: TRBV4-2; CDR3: CASSQDVASGKSDTQYF; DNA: TGTGCCAGCAGCCAAGATGTGGCTAGCGGGAAGTCAGATACGCAGTATTTT
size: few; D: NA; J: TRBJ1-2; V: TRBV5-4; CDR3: CASSLGDGYYGYTF; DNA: TGTGCCAGCAGCTTGGGGGACGGATACTATGGCTACACCTTC
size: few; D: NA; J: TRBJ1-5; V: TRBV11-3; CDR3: CASSRVRQPQHF; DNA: TGTGCCAGCAGCCGAGTTAGACAGCCCCAGCATTTT